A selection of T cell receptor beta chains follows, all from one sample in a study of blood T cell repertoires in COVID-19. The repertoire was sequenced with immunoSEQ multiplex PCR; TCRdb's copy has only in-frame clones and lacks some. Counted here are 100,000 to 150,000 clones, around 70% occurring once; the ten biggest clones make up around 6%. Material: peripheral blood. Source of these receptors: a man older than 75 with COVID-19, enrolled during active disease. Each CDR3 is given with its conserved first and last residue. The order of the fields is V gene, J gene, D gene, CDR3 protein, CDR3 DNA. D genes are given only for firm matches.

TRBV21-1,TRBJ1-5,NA,CARRGFYSNQPQHF,TGTGCCAGACGGGGTTTTTATAGCAATCAGCCCCAGCATTTT
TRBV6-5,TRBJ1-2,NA,CASSYSGGLDLYGYTF,TGTGCCAGCAGTTACTCGGGGGGGCTCGATCTCTATGGCTACACCTTC
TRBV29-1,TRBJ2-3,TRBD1,CSVEEFLSDRGSTDTQYF,TGCAGCGTTGAAGAGTTTTTATCCGACAGGGGAAGCACAGATACGCAGTATTTT
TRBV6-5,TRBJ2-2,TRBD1,CASRTGLNTGELFF,TGTGCCAGCAGGACAGGGTTAAACACCGGGGAGCTGTTTTTT
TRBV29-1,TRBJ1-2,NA,CSVEDGYYGYTF,TGCAGCGTTGAAGACGGGTACTATGGCTACACCTTC
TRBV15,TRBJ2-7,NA,CATSRVRYDSYEQYF,TGTGCCACCAGCAGAGTGCGGTATGACTCCTACGAGCAGTACTTC
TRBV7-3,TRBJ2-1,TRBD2,CASSDGRYNEQFF,TGTGCCAGCAGCGACGGGAGGTACAATGAGCAGTTCTTC
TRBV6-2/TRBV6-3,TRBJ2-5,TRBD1,CASSWSPDRRETQYF,TGTGCCAGCAGTTGGTCCCCGGACAGGCGCGAGACCCAGTACTTC
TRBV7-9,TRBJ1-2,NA,CASSPGRGLNYGYTF,TGTGCCAGCAGCCCCGGGAGGGGGTTAAACTATGGCTACACCTTC
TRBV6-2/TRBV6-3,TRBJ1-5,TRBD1,CASSYLLQGLYSNQPQHF,TGTGCCAGCAGTTACTTGTTACAGGGGCTTTATAGCAATCAGCCCCAGCATTTT